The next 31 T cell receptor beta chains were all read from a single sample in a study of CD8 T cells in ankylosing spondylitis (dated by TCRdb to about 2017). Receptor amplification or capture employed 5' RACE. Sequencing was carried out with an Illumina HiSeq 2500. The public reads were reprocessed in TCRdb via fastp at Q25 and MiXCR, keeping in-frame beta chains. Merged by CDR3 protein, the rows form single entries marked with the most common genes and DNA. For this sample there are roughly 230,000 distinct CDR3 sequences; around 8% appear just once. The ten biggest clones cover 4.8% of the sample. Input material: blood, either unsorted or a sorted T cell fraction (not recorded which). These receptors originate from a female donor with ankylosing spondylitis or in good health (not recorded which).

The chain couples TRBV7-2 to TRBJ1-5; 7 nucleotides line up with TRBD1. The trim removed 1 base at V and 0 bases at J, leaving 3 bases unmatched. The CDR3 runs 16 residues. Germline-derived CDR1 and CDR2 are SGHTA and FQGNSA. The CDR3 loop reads CASSLVGTDSNQPQHF. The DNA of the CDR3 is TGTGCCAGCAGCTTAGTTGGGACAGATAGCAATCAGCCCCAGCATTTT.

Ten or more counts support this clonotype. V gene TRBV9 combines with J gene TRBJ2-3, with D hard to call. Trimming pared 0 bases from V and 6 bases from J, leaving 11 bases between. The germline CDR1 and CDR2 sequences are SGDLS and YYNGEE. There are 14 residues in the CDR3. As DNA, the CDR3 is TGTGCCAGCAGCGTAGGAGTCCGGACGGATACGCAGTATTTT. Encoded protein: CASSVGVRTDTQYF.

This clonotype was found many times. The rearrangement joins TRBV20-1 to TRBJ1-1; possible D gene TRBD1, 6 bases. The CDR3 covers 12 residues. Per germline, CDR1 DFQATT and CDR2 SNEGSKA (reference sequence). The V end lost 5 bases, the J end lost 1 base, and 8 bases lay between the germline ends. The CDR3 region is CSAGQTNTEAFF. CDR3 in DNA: TGCAGTGCTGGACAGACGAACACTGAAGCTTTCTTT.

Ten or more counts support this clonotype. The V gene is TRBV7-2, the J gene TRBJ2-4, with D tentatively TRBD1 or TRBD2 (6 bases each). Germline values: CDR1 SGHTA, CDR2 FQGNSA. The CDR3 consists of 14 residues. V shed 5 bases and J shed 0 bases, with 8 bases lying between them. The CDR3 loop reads CASSRGLAKNIQYF. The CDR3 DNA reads TGTGCCAGCAGCCGGGGGCTAGCCAAAAACATTCAGTACTTC.

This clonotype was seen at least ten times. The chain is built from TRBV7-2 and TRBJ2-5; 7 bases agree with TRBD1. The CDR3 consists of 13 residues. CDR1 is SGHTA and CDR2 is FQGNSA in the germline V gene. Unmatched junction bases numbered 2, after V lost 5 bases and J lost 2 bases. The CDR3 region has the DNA TGTGCCAGCAGCCGGGACAGACAAGAGACCCAGTACTTC. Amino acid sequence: CASSRDRQETQYF. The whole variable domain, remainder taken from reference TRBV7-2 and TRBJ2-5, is GAGVSQSPSNKVTEKGKDVELRCDPISGHTALYWYRQSLGQGLEFLIYFQGNSAPDKSGLPSDRFSAERTGGSVSTLTIQRTQQEDSAVYLCASSRDRQETQYFGPGTRLLVL.

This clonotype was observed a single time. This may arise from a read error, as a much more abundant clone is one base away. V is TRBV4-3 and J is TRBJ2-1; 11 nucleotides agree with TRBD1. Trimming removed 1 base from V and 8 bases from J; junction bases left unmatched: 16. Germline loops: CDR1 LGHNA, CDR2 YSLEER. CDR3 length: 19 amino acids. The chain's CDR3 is CASSQGTGGVAEGNDEQFF. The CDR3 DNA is TGCGCCAGCAGCCAAGGGACAGGGGGCGTAGCGGAAGGAAATGATGAGCAGTTCTTC.

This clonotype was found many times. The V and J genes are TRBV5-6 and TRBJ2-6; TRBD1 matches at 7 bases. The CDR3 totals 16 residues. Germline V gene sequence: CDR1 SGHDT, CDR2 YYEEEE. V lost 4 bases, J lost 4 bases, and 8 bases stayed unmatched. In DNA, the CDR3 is TGTGCCAGCAGCAGGTCAACAGGGGCCGGGGCCAACGTCCTGACTTTC. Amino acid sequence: CASSRSTGAGANVLTF.

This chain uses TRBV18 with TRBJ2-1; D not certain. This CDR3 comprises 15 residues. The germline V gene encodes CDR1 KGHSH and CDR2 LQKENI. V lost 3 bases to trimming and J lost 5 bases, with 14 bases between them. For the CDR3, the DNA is TGTGCCAGCTCACCCCGGGCGGTACCCGACAATGAGCAGTTCTTC. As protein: CASSPRAVPDNEQFF.

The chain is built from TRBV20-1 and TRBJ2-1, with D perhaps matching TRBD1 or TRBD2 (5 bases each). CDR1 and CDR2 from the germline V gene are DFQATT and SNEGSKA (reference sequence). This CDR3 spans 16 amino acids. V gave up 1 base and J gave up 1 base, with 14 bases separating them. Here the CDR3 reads CSARGPLGVSYNEQFF. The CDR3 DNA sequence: TGCAGTGCTAGAGGTCCTTTGGGGGTTTCCTACAATGAGCAGTTCTTC.

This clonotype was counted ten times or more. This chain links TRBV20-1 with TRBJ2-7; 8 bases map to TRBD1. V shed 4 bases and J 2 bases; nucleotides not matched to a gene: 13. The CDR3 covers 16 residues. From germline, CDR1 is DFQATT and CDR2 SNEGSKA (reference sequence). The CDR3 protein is CSANPSGQGKPYEQYF. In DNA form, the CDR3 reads TGCAGTGCTAACCCCTCCGGACAGGGTAAACCCTACGAGCAGTACTTC.

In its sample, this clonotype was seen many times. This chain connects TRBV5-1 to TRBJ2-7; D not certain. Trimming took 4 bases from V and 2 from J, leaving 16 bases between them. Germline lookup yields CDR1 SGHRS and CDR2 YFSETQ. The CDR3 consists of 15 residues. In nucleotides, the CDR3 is TGCGCCAGCAGCCGCGATACGGGCGGCGCCTACGAGCAGTACTTC. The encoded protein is CASSRDTGGAYEQYF.

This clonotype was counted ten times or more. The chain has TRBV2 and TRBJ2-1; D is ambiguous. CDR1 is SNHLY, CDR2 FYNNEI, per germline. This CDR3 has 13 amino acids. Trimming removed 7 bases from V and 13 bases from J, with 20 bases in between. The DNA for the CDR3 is TGTGCCAGCATGGTGGGCACTAATAGTCGTCAGTTCTTC. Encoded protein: CASMVGTNSRQFF.

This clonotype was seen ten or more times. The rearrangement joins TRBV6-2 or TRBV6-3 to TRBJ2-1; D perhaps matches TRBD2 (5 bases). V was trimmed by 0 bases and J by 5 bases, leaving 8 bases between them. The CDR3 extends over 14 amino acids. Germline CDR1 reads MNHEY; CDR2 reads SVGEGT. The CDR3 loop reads CASSYSEGHNEQFF. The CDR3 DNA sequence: TGTGCCAGCAGTTACTCTGAGGGTCACAATGAGCAGTTCTTC.

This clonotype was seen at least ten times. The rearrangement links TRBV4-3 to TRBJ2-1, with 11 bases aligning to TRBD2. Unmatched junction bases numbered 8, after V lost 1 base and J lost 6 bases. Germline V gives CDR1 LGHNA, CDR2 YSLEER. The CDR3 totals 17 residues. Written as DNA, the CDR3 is TGCGCCAGCAGCCAAGTGGTAGCGGGAGGGCCGGGCAATGAGCAGTTCTTC. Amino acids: CASSQVVAGGPGNEQFF.

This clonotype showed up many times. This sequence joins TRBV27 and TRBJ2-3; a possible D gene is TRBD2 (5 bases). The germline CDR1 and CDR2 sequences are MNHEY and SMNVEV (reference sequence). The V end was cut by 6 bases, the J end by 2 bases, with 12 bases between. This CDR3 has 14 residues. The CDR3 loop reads CASRTRVDTDTQYF. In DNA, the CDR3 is TGTGCCAGCAGAACTAGGGTCGACACAGATACGCAGTATTTT.

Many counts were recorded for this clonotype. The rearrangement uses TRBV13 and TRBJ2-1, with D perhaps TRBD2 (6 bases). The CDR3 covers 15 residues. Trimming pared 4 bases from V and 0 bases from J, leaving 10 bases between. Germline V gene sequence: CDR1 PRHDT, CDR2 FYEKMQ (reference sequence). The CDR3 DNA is TGTGCCAGCAGCTCAACGGGGGACTCCTACAATGAGCAGTTCTTC. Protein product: CASSSTGDSYNEQFF.

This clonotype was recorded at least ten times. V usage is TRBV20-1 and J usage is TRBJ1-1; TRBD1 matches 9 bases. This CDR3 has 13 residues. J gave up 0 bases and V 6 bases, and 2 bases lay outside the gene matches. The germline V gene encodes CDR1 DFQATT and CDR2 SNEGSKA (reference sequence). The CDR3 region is CSADRGMNTEAFF. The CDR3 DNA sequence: TGCAGTGCAGACAGGGGGATGAACACTGAAGCTTTCTTT.

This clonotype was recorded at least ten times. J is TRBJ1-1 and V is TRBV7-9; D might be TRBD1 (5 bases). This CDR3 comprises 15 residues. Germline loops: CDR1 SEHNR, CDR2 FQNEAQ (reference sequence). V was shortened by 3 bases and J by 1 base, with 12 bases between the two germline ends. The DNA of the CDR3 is TGTGCCAGCAGCTTCAACGGGGCTAGGAACACTGAAGCTTTCTTT. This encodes CASSFNGARNTEAFF.

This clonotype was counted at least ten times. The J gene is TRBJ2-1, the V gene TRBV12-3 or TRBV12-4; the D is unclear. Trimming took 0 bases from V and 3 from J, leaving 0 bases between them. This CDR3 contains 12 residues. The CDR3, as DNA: TGTGCCAGCAGTTTAGCCTACAATGAGCAGTTCTTC. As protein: CASSLAYNEQFF.

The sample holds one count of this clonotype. The CDR3 reads CASSESRAQGRQFF. The CDR3, as DNA: TGTGCCAGCAGTGAATCCCGGGCCCAGGGGAGGCAGTTCTTC. V usage is TRBV6-1 and J usage is TRBJ2-1; the D gene is possibly TRBD1 (6 bases). The CDR3 totals 14 residues. Looked up from germline, CDR1 is MNHNS and CDR2 is SASEGT. Trimming took 2 bases from V and 12 from J, leaving 17 bases between them.

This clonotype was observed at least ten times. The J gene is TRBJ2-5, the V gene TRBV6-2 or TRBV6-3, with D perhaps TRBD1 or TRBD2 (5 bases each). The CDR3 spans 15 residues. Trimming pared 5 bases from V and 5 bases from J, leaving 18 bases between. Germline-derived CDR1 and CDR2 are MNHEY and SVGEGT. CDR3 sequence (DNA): TGTGCCAGCAGTCAAGGGGCGCGGGCCAGGGAGACCCAGTACTTC. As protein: CASSQGARARETQYF.

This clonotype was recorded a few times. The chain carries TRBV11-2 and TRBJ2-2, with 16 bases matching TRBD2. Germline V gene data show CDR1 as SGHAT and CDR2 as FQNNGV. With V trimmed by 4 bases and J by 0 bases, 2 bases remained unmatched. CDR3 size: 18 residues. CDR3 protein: CASSSGLAGGSNTGELFF. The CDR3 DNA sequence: TGTGCCAGCAGCTCGGGACTAGCGGGAGGGTCGAACACCGGGGAGCTGTTTTTT.

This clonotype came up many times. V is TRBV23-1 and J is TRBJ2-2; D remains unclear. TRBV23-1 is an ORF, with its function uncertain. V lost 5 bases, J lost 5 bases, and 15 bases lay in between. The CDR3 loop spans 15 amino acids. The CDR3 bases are TGCGCCAGCAGTACCTTTGATGGAGAGACCGGGGAGCTGTTTTTT. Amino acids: CASSTFDGETGELFF.

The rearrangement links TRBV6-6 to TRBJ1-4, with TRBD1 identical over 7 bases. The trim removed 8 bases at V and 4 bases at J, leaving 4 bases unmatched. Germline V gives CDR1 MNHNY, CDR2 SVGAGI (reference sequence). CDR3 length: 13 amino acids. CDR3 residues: CASRDSHNEKLFF. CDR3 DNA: TGTGCCAGCCGGGACAGCCATAATGAAAAACTGTTTTTT.

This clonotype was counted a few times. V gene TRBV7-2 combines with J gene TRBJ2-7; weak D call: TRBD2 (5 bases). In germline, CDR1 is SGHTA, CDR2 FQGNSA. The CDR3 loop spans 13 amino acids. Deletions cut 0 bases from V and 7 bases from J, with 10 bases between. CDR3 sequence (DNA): TGTGCCAGCAGCTTAGCGGGAGCACGGGAGCAGTACTTC. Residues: CASSLAGAREQYF.

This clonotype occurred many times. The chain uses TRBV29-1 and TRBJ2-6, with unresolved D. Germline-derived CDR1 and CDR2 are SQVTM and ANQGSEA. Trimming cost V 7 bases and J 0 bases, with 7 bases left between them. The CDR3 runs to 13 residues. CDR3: CSATFSGANVLTF. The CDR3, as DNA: TGCAGCGCCACTTTCTCTGGGGCCAACGTCCTGACTTTC. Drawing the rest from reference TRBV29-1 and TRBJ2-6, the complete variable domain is SAVISQKPSRDICQRGTSLTIQCQVDSQVTMMFWYRQQPGQSLTLIATANQGSEATYESGFVIDKFPISRPNLTFSTLTVSNMSPEDSSIYLCSATFSGANVLTFGAGSRLTVL.

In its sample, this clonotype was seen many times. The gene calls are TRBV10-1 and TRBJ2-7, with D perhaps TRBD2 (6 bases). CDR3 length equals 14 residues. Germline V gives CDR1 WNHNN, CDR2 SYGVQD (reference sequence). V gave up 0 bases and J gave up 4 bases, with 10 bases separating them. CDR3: CASSESGGDYEQYF. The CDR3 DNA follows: TGCGCCAGCAGTGAGTCAGGAGGGGATTACGAGCAGTACTTC.

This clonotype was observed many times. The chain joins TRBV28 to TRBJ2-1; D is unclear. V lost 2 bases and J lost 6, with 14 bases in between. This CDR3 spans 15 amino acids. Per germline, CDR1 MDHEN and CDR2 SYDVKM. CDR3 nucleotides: TGTGCCAGCAGTTTAGGGCCAAGAGGCCTCAATGAGCAGTTCTTC. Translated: CASSLGPRGLNEQFF.

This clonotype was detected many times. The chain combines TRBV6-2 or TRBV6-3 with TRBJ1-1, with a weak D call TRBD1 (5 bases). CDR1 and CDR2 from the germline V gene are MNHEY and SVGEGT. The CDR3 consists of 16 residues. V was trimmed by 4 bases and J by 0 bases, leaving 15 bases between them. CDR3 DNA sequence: TGTGCCAGCAGTTCCCCCGCGACAGCCATGAACACTGAAGCTTTCTTT. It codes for CASSSPATAMNTEAFF.

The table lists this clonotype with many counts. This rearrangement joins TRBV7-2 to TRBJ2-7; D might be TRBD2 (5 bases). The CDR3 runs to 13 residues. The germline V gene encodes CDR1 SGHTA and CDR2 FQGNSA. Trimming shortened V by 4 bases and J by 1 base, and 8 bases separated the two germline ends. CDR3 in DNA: TGTGCCAGCAGCTCGAGGGTTTCCTACGAGCAGTACTTC. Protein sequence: CASSSRVSYEQYF.

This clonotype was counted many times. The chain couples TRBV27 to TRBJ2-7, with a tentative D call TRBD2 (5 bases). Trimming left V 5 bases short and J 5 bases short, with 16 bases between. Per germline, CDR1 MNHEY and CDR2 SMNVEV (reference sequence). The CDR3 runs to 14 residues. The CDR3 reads CASSPRGMVNEQYF. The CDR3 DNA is TGTGCCAGCAGTCCACGGGGTATGGTAAACGAGCAGTACTTC.